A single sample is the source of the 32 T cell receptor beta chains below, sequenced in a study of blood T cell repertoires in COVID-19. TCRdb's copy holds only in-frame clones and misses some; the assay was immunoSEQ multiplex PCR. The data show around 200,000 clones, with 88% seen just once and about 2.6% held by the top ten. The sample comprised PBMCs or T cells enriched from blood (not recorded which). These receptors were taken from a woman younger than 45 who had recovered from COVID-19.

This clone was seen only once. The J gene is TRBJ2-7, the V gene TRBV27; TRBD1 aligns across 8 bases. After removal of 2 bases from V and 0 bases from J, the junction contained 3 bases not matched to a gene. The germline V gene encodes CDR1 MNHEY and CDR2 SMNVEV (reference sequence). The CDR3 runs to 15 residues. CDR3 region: CASSLTGTGSYEQYF. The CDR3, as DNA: TGTGCCAGCAGTTTAACCGGGACAGGCTCCTACGAGCAGTACTTC.

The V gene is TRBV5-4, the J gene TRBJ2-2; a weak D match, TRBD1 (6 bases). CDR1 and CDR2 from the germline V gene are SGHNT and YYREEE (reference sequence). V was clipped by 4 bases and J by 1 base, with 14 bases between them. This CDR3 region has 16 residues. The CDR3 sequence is CASSPRDRRNTGELFF. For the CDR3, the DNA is TGTGCCAGCAGCCCCCGAGACAGGCGGAACACCGGGGAGCTGTTTTTT.

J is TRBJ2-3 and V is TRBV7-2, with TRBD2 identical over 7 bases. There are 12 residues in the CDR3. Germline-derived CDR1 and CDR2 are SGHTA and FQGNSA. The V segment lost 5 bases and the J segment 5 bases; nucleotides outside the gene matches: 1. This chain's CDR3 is CASSPGGDTQYF. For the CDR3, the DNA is TGTGCCAGCAGCCCGGGGGGAGATACGCAGTATTTT.

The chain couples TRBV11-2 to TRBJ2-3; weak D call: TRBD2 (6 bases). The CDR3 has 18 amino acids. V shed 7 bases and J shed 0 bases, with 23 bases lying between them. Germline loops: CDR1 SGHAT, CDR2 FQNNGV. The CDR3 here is CASNPESFSGPSTDTQYF. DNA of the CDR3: TGTGCCAGCAACCCAGAGAGCTTTAGCGGTCCAAGCACAGATACGCAGTATTTT.

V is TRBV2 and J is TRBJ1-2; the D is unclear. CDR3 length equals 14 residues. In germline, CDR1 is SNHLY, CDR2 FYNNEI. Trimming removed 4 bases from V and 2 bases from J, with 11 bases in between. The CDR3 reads CASSVGAGNYGYTF. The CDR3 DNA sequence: TGTGCCAGCAGTGTTGGCGCAGGCAACTATGGCTACACCTTC.

CDR3 loop: CASSIRARQGNTEAFF. CDR3 nucleotide sequence: TGTGCCAGTAGTATTCGGGCGAGACAGGGGAACACTGAAGCTTTCTTT. V usage is TRBV19 and J usage is TRBJ1-1; TRBD1 agrees at 7 bases. This CDR3 comprises 16 residues. The germline V gene has CDR1 LNHDA and CDR2 SQIVND (reference sequence). V lost 3 bases to trimming and J lost 1 base; unmatched junction nucleotides: 8.

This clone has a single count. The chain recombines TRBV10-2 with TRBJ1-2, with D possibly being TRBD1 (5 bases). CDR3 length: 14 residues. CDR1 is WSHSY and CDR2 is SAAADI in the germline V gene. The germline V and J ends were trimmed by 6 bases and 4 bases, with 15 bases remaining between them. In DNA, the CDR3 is TGCGCCAGCAGGACGGGGGATAGGTTCTATGGCTACACCTTC. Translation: CASRTGDRFYGYTF.

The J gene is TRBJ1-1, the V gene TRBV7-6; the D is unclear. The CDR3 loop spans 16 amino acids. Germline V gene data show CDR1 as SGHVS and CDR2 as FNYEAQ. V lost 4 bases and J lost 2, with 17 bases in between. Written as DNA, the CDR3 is TGTGCCAGCAGCTCTTCCGTAGGCGGTTTAAACACTGAAGCTTTCTTT. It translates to CASSSSVGGLNTEAFF.

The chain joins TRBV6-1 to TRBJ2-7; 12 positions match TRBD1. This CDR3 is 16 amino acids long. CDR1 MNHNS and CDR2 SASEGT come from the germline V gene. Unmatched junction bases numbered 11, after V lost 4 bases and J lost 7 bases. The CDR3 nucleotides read TGTGCCAGCAGTGCATTCGGGACAGGGGGCGCTCTGGAGCAGTACTTC. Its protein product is CASSAFGTGGALEQYF.

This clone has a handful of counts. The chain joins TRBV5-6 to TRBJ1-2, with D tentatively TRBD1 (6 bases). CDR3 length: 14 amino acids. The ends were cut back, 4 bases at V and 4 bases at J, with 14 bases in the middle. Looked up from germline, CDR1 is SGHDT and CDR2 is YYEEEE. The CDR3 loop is CASSPQGRPYGYTF. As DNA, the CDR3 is TGTGCCAGCAGCCCACAGGGAAGACCCTATGGCTACACCTTC. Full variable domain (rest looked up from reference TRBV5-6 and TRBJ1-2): DAGVTQSPTHLIKTRGQQVTLRCSPKSGHDTVSWYQQALGQGPQFIFQYYEEEERQRGNFPDRFSGHQFPNYSSELNVNALLLGDSALYLCASSPQGRPYGYTFGSGTRLTVV.

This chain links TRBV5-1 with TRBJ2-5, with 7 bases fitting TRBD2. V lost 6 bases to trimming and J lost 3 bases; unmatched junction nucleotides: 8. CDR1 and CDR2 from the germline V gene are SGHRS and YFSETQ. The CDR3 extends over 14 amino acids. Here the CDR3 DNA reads TGCGCCAGCAAAAAAGGGCTAGCGGAAGAGACCCAGTACTTC. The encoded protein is CASKKGLAEETQYF. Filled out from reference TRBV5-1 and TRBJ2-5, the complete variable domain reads KAGVTQTPRYLIKTRGQQVTLSCSPISGHRSVSWYQQTPGQGLQFLFEYFSETQRNKGNFPGRFSGRQFSNSRSEMNVSTLELGDSALYLCASKKGLAEETQYFGPGTRLLVL.

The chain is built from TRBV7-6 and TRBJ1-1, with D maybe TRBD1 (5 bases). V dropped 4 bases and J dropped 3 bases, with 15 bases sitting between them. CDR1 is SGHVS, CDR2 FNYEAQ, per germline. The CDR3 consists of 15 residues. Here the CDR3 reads CASSSQGYRHTEAFF. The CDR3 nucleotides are TGTGCCAGCAGCTCCCAGGGTTATCGTCACACTGAAGCTTTCTTT.

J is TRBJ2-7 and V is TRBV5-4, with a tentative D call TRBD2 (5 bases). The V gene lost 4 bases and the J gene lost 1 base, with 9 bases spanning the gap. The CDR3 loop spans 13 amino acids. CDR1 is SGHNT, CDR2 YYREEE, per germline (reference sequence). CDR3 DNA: TGTGCCAGCAGCCCGGAGGAATCCTACGAGCAGTACTTC. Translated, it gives CASSPEESYEQYF.

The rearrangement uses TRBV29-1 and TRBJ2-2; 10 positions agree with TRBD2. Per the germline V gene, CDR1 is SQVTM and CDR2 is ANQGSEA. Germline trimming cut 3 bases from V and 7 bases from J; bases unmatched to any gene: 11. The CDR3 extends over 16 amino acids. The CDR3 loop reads CSVELPGTSVGGELFF. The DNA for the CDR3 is TGCAGCGTTGAGTTGCCCGGGACTAGCGTTGGCGGGGAGCTGTTTTTT.

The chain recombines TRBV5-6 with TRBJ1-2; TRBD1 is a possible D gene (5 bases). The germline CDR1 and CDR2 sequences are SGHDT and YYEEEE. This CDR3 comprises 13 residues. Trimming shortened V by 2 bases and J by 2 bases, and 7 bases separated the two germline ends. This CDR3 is CASSFGGNYGYTF. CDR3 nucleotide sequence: TGTGCCAGCAGCTTTGGGGGGAACTATGGCTACACCTTC.

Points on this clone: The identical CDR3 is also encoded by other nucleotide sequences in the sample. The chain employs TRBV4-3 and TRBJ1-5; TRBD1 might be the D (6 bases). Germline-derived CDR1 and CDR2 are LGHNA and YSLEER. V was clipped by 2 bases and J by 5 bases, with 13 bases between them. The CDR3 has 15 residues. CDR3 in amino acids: CASSQSRGGDQPQHF. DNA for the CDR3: TGCGCCAGCAGCCAATCGAGAGGGGGAGATCAGCCCCAGCATTTT.

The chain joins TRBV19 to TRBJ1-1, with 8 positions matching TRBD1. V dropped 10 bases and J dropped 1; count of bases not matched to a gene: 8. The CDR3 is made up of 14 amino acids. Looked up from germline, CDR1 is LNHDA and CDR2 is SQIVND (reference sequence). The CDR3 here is CATGYTGGNTEAFF. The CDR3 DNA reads TGTGCCACCGGATATACAGGGGGGAACACTGAAGCTTTCTTT.

CDR3 coding DNA: TGTGCCAGCAGCCCAGGGGTGGGACAGGCGGCCGAGCAGTACTTC. Its protein product is CASSPGVGQAAEQYF. The rearrangement joins TRBV7-2 to TRBJ2-7, with 8 bases lining up with TRBD1. The CDR3 has 15 residues. Germline assignment: CDR1 SGHTA and CDR2 FQGNSA. J was trimmed by 6 bases and V by 5 bases; bases with no gene match: 12.

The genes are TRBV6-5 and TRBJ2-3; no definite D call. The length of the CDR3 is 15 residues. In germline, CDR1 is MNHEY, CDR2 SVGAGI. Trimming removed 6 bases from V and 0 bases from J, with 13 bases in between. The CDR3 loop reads CASRMEFWSTDTQYF. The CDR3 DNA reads TGTGCCAGCAGAATGGAGTTTTGGAGCACAGATACGCAGTATTTT.

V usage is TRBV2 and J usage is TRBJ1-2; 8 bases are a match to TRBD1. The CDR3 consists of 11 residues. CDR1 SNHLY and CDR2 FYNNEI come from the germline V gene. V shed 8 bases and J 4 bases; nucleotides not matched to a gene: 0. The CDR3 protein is CASGQGYGYTF. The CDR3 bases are TGTGCCAGCGGACAGGGCTATGGCTACACCTTC.

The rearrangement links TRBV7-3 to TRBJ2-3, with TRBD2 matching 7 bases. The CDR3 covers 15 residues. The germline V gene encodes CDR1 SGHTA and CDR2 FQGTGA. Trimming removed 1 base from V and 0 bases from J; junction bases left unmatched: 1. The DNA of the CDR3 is TGTGCCAGCAGCTTAATGGGGGGGAGCACAGATACGCAGTATTTT. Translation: CASSLMGGSTDTQYF.

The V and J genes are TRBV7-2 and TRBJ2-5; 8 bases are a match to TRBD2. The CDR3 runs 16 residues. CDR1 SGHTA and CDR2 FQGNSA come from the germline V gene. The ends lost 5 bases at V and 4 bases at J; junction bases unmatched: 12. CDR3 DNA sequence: TGTGCCAGCAGCCTTTTGGGCGGGGGGTTTATAGAGACCCAGTACTTC. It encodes CASSLLGGGFIETQYF.

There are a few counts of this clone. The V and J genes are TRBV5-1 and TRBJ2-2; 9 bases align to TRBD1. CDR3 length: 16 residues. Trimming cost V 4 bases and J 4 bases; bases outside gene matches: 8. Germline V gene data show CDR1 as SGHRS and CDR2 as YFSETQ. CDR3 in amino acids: CASSQEGQGITGELFF. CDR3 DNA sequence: TGCGCCAGCAGCCAGGAAGGACAGGGGATCACCGGGGAGCTGTTTTTT.

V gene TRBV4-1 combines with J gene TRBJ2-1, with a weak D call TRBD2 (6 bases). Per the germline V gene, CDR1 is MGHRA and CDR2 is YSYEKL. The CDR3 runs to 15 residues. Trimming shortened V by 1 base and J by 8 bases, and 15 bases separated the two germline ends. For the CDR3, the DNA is TGCGCCAGCAGCCAAGCCGGTGGACTACTCGATGAGCAGTTCTTC. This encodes CASSQAGGLLDEQFF.

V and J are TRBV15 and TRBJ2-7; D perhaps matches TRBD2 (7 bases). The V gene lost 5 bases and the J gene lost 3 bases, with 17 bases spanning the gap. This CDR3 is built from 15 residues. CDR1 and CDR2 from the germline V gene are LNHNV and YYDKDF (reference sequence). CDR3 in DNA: TGTGCCACCAGCCTCCTGAGGGGGGGCTACTACGAGCAGTACTTC. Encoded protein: CATSLLRGGYYEQYF.

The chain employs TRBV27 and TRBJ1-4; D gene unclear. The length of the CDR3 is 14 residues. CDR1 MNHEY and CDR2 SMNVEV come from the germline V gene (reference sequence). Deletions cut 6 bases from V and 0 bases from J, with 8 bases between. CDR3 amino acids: CASRGRATNEKLFF. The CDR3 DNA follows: TGTGCCAGCAGAGGGAGAGCAACTAATGAAAAACTGTTTTTT.

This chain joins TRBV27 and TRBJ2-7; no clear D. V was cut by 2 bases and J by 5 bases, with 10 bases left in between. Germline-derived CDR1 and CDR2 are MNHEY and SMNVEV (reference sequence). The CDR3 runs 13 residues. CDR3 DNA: TGTGCCAGCAGTTTAACCGGGTTGGACGAGCAGTACTTC. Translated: CASSLTGLDEQYF.

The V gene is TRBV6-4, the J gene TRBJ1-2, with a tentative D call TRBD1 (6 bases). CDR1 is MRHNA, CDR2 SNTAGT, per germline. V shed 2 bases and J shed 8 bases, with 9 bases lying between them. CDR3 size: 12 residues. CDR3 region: CASSDEGVGYTF. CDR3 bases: TGTGCCAGCAGTGACGAGGGGGTAGGCTACACCTTC.

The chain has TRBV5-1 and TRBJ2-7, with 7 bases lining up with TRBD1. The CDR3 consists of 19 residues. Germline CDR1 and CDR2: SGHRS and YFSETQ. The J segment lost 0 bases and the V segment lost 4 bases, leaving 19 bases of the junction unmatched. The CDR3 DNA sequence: TGCGCCAGCAGCCTGGGATCAGGACAGGACCTATTTAGCTCCTACGAGCAGTACTTC. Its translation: CASSLGSGQDLFSSYEQYF.

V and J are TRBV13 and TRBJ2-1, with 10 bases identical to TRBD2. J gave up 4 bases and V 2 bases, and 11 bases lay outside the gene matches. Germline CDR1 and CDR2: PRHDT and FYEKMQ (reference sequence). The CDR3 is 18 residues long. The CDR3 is CASSLFRAGGKSYNEQFF. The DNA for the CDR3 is TGTGCCAGCAGCTTATTTAGAGCGGGGGGGAAATCTTACAATGAGCAGTTCTTC.

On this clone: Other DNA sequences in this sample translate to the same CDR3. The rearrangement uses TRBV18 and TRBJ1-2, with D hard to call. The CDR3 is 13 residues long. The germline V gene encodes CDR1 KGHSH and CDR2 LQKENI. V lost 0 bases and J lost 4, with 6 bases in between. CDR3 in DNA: TGTGCCAGCTCACCACCAGGGAGCTATGGCTACACCTTC. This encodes CASSPPGSYGYTF.

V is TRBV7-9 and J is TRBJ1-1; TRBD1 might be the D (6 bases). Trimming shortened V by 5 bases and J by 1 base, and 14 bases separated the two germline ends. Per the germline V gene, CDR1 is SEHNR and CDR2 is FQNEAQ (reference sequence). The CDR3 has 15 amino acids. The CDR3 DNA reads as TGTGCCAGCAGCGACGACAGGACAGCGAACACTGAAGCTTTCTTT. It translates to CASSDDRTANTEAFF.